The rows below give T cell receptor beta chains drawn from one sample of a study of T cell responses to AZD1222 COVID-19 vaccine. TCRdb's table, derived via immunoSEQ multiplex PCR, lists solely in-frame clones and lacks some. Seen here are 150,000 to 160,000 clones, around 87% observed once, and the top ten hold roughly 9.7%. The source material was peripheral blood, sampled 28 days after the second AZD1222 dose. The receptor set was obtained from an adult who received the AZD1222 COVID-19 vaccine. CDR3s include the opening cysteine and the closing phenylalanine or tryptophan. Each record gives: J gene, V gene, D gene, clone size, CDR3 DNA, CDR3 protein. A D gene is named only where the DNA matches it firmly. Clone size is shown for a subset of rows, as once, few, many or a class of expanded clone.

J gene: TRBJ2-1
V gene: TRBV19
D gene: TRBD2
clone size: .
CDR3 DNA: TGTGCCAGTAGTGGCTCAGGGACTATTGCCTACAATGAGCAGTTCTTC
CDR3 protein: CASSGSGTIAYNEQFF

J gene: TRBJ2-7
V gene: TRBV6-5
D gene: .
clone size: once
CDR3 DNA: TGTGCCAGCAGTTCCTGGACGAATACCTACGAGCAGTACTTC
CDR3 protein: CASSSWTNTYEQYF

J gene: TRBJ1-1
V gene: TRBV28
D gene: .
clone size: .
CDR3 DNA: TGTGCCAGCAGTTTGGGGAGCACTGAAGCTTTCTTT
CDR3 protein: CASSLGSTEAFF

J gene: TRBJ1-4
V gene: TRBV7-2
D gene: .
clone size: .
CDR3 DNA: TGTGCCAGCAGCATCGCGGGGGTTCGGGGACCTGAAAAACTGTTTTTT
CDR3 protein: CASSIAGVRGPEKLFF

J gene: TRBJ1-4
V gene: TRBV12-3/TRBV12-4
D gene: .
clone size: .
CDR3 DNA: TGTGCCAGCAGTGCATCGGAGGGAGGAAAACTGTTTTTT
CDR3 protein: CASSASEGGKLFF

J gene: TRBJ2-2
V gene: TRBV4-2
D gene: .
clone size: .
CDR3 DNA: TGTGCCAGCAGCCGCACCTCACCCGGGACGGGGAACACCGGGGAGCTGTTTTTT
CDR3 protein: CASSRTSPGTGNTGELFF

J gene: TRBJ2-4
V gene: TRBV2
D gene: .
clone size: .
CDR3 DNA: TGTGCCAGCAGTGGGGACCAAAACATTCAGTACTTC
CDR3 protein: CASSGDQNIQYF

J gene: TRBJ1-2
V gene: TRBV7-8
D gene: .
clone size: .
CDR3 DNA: TGTGCCAGCAGCTTAGGACACCCCGACGGGGTAGCTAACTATGGCTACACCTTC
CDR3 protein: CASSLGHPDGVANYGYTF

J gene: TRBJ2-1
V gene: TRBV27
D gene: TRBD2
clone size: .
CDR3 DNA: TGTGCCAGCACCGAGGGGGGACTAGCGGTTGTCAGGGAGTTCTTC
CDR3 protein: CASTEGGLAVVREFF

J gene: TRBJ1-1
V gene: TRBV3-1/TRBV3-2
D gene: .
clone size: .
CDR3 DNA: TGTGCCAGCAGCCCGGGGGGGCCCGGAGCTTTCTTT
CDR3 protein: CASSPGGPGAFF

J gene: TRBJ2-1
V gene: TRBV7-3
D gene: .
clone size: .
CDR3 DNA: TGTGCCAGCAGCTCCCAACCGGGCTCCTACAATGAGCAGTTCTTC
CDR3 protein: CASSSQPGSYNEQFF

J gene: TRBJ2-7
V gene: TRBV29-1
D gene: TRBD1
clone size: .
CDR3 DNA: TGCAGCGCCCGGACAGGGTGGGACGAGCAGTACTTC
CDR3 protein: CSARTGWDEQYF

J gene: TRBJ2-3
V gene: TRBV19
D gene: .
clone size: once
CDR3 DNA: TGTGCCAGTAGTTTACAGGGACCCCCGGATACGCAGTATTTT
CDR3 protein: CASSLQGPPDTQYF

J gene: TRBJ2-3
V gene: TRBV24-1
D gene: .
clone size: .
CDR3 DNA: TGTGCCACCAGAGGGGGTCGGCCAGATACGCAGTATTTT
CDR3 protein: CATRGGRPDTQYF

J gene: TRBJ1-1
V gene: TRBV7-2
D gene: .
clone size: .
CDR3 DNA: TGTGCCAGCAGCTTAGGGGGACTCAACACTGAAGCTTTCTTT
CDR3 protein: CASSLGGLNTEAFF

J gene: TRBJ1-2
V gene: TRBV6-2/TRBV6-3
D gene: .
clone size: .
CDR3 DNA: TGTGCCAGCAGTTACCAGCCGATCTATGGCTACACCTTC
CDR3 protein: CASSYQPIYGYTF

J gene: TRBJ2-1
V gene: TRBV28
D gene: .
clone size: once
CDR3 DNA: TGTGCCAGCAGTTCCGCCGGGACGGTGAACAATGAGCAGTTCTTC
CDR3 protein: CASSSAGTVNNEQFF

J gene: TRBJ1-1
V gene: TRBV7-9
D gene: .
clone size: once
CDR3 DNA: TGTGCCAGCAGCTTAGCGATAGTCGTGAACACTGAAGCTTTCTTT
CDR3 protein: CASSLAIVVNTEAFF

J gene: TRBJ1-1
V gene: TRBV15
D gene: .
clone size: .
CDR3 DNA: TGTGCCTCCGGGGAGGGGTGGAACACTGAAGCTTTCTTT
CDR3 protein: CASGEGWNTEAFF

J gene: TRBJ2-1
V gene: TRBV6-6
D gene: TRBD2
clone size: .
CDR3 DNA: TGTGCCAGCAGTGGCCGGACTAGCGGGAGGGCCTATGAGCAGTTCTTC
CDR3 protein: CASSGRTSGRAYEQFF

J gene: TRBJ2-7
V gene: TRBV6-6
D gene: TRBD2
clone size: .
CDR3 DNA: TGTGCCAGCAGCCAACCGGGGGGGTACGAGCAGTACTTC
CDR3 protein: CASSQPGGYEQYF

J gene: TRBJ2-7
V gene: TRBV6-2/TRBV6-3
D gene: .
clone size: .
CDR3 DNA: TGTGCCAGCAGTTACCCCTTGGGCAGGGCCTACGAGCAGTACTTC
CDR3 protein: CASSYPLGRAYEQYF

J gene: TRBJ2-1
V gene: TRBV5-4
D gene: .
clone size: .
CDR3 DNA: TGTGCCAGCAGCTTGGGTTTTGGGGCGTCCTACAATGAGCAGTTCTTC
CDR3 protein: CASSLGFGASYNEQFF

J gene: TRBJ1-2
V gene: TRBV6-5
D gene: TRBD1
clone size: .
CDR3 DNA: TGTGCCAGCAGATCAACGGGACAGGGGAACTATGGCTACACCTTC
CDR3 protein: CASRSTGQGNYGYTF

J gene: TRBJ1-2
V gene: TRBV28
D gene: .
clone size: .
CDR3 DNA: TGTGCCAGCAGTTTAGTAGGGTATTATGGCTACACCTTC
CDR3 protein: CASSLVGYYGYTF

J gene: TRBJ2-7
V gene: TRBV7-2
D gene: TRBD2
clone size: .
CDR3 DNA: TGTGCCAGCAGCCGCCAAGTGGGAGGGCTGTACGAGCAGTACTTC
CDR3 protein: CASSRQVGGLYEQYF

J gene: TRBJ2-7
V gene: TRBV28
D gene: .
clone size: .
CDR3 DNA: TGTGCCAGCACCCCTTCCAGCTACGAGCAGTACTTC
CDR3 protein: CASTPSSYEQYF

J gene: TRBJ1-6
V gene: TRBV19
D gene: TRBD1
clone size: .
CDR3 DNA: TGTGCCAGTAGTCCCCAAGGGACAGTGGATAATTCACCCCTCCACTTT
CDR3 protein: CASSPQGTVDNSPLHF

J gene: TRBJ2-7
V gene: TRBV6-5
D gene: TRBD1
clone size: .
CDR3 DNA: TGTGCCAGCAGTTACGAACAGGGGATGCACTACGAGCAGTACTTC
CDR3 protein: CASSYEQGMHYEQYF

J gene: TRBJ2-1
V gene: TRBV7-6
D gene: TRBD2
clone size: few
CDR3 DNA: TGTGCCAGCAGCTCGCCTAGCGGGCATAGTTACAATGAGCAGTTCTTC
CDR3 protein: CASSSPSGHSYNEQFF

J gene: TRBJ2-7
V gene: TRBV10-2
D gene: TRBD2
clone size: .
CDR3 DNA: TGCGCCAGCAAGGGAGGGGTCGGCTACGAGCAGTACTTC
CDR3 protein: CASKGGVGYEQYF

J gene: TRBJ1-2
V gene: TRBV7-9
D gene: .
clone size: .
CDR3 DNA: TGTGCCAGCGAGGGGGGCGCACCAAACTATGGCTACACCTTC
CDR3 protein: CASEGGAPNYGYTF

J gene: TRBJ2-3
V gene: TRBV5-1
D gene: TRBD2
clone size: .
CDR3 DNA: TGCGCCAGCAGCTTGGCGGCGGGAGTGGGCGTTACGCAGTATTTT
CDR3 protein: CASSLAAGVGVTQYF

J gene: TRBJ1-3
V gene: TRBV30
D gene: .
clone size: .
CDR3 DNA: TGTGCCTGGAGGGGGGGCAGGGACGCATCTGGAAACACCATATATTTT
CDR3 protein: CAWRGGRDASGNTIYF

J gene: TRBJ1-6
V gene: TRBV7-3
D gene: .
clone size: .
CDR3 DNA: TGTGCCAGCAGCCCCGTAGGGGGGGGTAATTCACCCCTCCACTTT
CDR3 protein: CASSPVGGGNSPLHF

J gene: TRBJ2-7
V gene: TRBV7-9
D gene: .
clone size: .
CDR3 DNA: TGTGCCAGCAGCTTAGAGGGAGGCCCCTACGAGCAGTACTTC
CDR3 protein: CASSLEGGPYEQYF

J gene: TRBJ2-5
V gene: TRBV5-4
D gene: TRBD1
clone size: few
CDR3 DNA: TGTGCCAGCAGCTTCGGACAGGGGACAGAGACCCAGTACTTC
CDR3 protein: CASSFGQGTETQYF

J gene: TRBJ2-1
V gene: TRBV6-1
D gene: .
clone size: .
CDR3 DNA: TGTGCCAGCAGCCCCTCCGGTGAGCAGTTCTTC
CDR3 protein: CASSPSGEQFF

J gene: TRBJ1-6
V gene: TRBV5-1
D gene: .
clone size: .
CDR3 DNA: TGCGCCAGCAGCTTGGGCACAGTCTATAATTCACCCCTCCACTTT
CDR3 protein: CASSLGTVYNSPLHF

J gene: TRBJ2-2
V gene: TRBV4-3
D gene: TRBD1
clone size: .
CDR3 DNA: TGCGCCAGCAGCTTAGGACAGGCGAACACCGGGGAGCTGTTTTTT
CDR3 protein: CASSLGQANTGELFF

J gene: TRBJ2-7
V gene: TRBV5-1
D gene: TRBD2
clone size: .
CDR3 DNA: TGCGCCAGCAGTTTACAGGGGGGACTAGCGTACTACGAGCAGTACTTC
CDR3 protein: CASSLQGGLAYYEQYF

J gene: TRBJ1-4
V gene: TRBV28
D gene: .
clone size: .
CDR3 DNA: TGTGCCAGCAGTTTCAGGGCCGCCAGGGTAAATGAAAAACTGTTTTTT
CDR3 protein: CASSFRAARVNEKLFF

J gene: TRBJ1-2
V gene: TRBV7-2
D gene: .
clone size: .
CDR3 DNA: TGTGCCAGCAGTCAAGGACAGTATGGCTACACCTTC
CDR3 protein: CASSQGQYGYTF

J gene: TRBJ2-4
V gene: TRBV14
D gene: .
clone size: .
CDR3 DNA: TGTGCCAGCAGCCAAGGTCCCGCCGGGAGAGATCATCAGTACTTC
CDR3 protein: CASSQGPAGRDHQYF

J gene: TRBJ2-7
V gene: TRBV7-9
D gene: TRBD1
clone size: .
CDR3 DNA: TGTGCCAGCAGCGCCCGGGACAGGGCGAACGAGCAGTACTTC
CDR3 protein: CASSARDRANEQYF

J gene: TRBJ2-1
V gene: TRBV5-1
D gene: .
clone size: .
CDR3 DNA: TGCGCCAGCAGCTTGCGGTCGGGGGCCGTCTCCAATGAGCAGTTCTTC
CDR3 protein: CASSLRSGAVSNEQFF

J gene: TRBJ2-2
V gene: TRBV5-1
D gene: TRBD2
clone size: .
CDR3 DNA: TGCGCCAGCAGCCTTGGGACTAGCCAAGTCACCGGGGAGCTGTTTTTT
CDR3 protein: CASSLGTSQVTGELFF